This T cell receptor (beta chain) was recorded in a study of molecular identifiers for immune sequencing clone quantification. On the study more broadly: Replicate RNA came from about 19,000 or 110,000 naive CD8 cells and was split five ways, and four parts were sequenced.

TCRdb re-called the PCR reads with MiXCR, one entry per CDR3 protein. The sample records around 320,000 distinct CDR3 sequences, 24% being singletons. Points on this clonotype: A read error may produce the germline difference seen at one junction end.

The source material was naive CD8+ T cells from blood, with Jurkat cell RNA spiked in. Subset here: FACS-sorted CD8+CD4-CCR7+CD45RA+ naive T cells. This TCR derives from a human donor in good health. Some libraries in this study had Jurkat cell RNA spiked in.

The CDR3 reads CSARTGVGGEPFF. DNA of the CDR3: TGCAGTGCTAGGACAGGGGTTGGCGGGGAGCCGTTTTTT. The rearrangement links TRBV20-1 to TRBJ2-2, with 8 bases identical to TRBD1. This CDR3 has 13 residues. The V gene's germline CDR1 is DFQATT and CDR2 SNEGSKA (reference sequence).